This TCR beta chain was obtained from a study of T cell repertoires in ileal Crohn's disease. This clone was seen a handful of times. V was pared by 5 bases and J by 4 bases, with 11 bases of the junction left unmatched. The CDR3 covers 17 residues. CDR1 is LNHDA, CDR2 SQIVND, per germline (reference sequence). Method: immunoSEQ multiplex PCR; TCRdb's copy keeps in-frame clones and lacks some. The sample lists about 4,500 clones, around 75% occurring once. V gene TRBV19 combines with J gene TRBJ2-2; TRBD2 agrees at 9 bases. The sequenced sample was ileal tissue. This TCR was recovered from an adult with Crohn's disease. CDR3 in amino acids: CASSLGGGGAGTGELFF. The CDR3 DNA is TGTGCCAGTAGTTTAGGGGGCGGGGGGGCCGGCACCGGGGAGCTGTTTTTT.